The entry below gives a single T cell receptor (beta chain) sequence along with its context. The source of the sample is a study of T cell changes during pregnancy in multiple sclerosis. This CDR3 comprises 12 residues. Germline values: CDR1 SNHLY, CDR2 FYNNEI. V gave up 11 bases and J gave up 2 bases; unmatched junction bases: 6. The assay was immunoSEQ multiplex PCR, and TCRdb's table has in-frame clones only and misses some. The sample lists about 32,000 clones, 89% occurring once. The gene calls are TRBV2 and TRBJ2-7; 7 bases align to TRBD2. The clonotype was recovered from a female donor with multiple sclerosis, enrolled in a pregnancy study. Material: CD8+ T cells from peripheral blood mononuclear cells, obtained in the first trimester of pregnancy. CDR3 protein: CAGGGIPYEQYF. The CDR3, as DNA: TGTGCCGGGGGGGGGATCCCCTACGAGCAGTACTTC. The full variable domain, its missing parts supplied by reference TRBV2 and TRBJ2-7, is EPEVTQTPSHQVTQMGQEVILRCVPISNHLYFYWYRQILGQKVEFLVSFYNNEISEKSEIFDDQFSVERPDGSNFTLKIRSTKLEDSAMYFCAGGGIPYEQYFGPGTRLTVT.